The rows below give T cell receptor beta chains drawn from one sample of a study of blood T cell repertoires in COVID-19. Libraries were prepared by immunoSEQ multiplex PCR; TCRdb keeps only in-frame clonotypes and omits some of them. The repertoire holds some 130,000 clones, with around 73% as singletons. Input material: peripheral blood. The receptors stem from a man aged 60 to 69 who had recovered from COVID-19. The CDR3 runs from the conserved cysteine through the conserved F or W. A D gene is named only where the DNA matches it firmly. Not all rows give a size; the values are once, few, many and, for expanded clones, a class.

clone_size,d_call,v_call,j_call,cdr3_aa,cdr3_nt
-,TRBD1,TRBV7-9,TRBJ1-4,CASSFQRQGIEKLFF,TGTGCCAGCAGCTTCCAAAGACAGGGGATTGAAAAACTGTTTTTT
-,TRBD1,TRBV7-9,TRBJ2-7,CASIHPGTGRDEQYF,TGTGCCAGCATCCACCCCGGGACAGGGCGAGACGAGCAGTACTTC
few,TRBD1,TRBV11-2,TRBJ2-3,CASSLVSGGTTDTQYF,TGTGCCAGCAGCTTAGTTTCAGGGGGCACCACAGATACGCAGTATTTT
-,TRBD1,TRBV13,TRBJ2-1,CASSRDSEQFF,TGTGCCAGCAGCAGGGACAGTGAGCAGTTCTTC
-,TRBD1,TRBV30,TRBJ1-2,CAFTLLGQGNYGYTF,TGTGCCTTCACACTGCTGGGACAGGGTAACTATGGCTACACCTTC
-,TRBD2,TRBV5-1,TRBJ2-5,CASGLETSGAPQYF,TGCGCCAGCGGCCTAGAGACTAGCGGGGCGCCCCAGTACTTC
-,-,TRBV5-5,TRBJ1-6,CASSLSEASPLHF,TGTGCCAGCAGCCTGAGTGAAGCTTCACCCCTCCACTTT
-,-,TRBV10-1,TRBJ2-7,CASRDTYEQYF,TGCGCCAGCCGGGACACCTACGAGCAGTACTTC
-,TRBD1,TRBV9,TRBJ1-6,CASSTRQGNNSPLHF,TGTGCCAGCAGCACCCGACAGGGGAATAATTCACCCCTCCACTTT
-,-,TRBV5-4,TRBJ1-5,CASSPTPGSSNQPQHF,TGTGCCAGCAGCCCGACCCCCGGGTCTAGCAATCAGCCCCAGCATTTT
-,TRBD1,TRBV30,TRBJ2-7,CAWDRVSYEQYF,TGTGCCTGGGACAGGGTTTCCTACGAGCAGTACTTC
once,-,TRBV7-2,TRBJ1-5,CASSPRSVNQPQHF,TGTGCCAGCAGCCCCAGGTCGGTAAATCAGCCCCAGCATTTT
-,-,TRBV18,TRBJ1-3,CASSPRGTPAGNTIYF,TGTGCCAGCTCACCACGAGGGACTCCCGCTGGAAACACCATATATTTT
-,TRBD1,TRBV19,TRBJ1-2,CASSTSTGGNGYTF,TGTGCCAGTAGTACCTCCACAGGGGGCAATGGCTACACCTTC
once,-,TRBV7-8,TRBJ1-6,CASSLALSSYNSPLHF,TGTGCCAGCAGCTTAGCGCTCAGCTCCTATAATTCACCCCTCCACTTT
-,TRBD1,TRBV7-2,TRBJ2-2,CASSPGRQGNTGELFF,TGTGCCAGCTCTCCCGGGCGACAGGGGAACACCGGGGAGCTGTTTTTT
-,TRBD1,TRBV28,TRBJ1-4,CASSSAGQGGGEKLFF,TGTGCCAGCAGTTCCGCGGGACAGGGGGGAGGAGAAAAACTGTTTTTT
-,-,TRBV3-1/TRBV3-2,TRBJ1-1,CASSQRDKNTEAFF,TGTGCCAGCAGCCAAAGGGACAAGAACACTGAAGCTTTCTTT
-,TRBD1,TRBV9,TRBJ1-4,CASSQRQGEEKLFF,TGTGCCAGCAGCCAACGACAGGGTGAAGAAAAACTGTTTTTT
-,TRBD2,TRBV9,TRBJ2-5,CASSVQDLILAGETQYF,TGTGCCAGCAGCGTACAAGACCTGATTCTAGCGGGAGAGACCCAGTACTTC
-,-,TRBV7-3,TRBJ2-1,CASSLALASYNEQFF,TGTGCCAGCAGCTTAGCGCTAGCCTCCTACAATGAGCAGTTCTTC
once,-,TRBV7-2,TRBJ2-2,CASSPSLGSGTGELFF,TGTGCCAGCAGCCCGTCTCTAGGAAGCGGGACCGGGGAGCTGTTTTTT
-,TRBD1,TRBV30,TRBJ2-3,CAWRQGPTDTQYF,TGTGCCTGGAGACAGGGGCCCACAGATACGCAGTATTTT
-,TRBD1,TRBV5-4,TRBJ2-3,CASSRGGGQGITDTQYF,TGTGCCAGCTCCCGAGGAGGGGGACAGGGGATCACAGATACGCAGTATTTT
-,TRBD1,TRBV5-6,TRBJ2-7,CASSSTGQGGSYEQYF,TGTGCCAGCAGCTCTACGGGACAGGGGGGTTCCTACGAGCAGTACTTC
-,-,TRBV6-5,TRBJ1-1,CASSYNRNTEAFF,TGTGCCAGCAGTTACAATCGGAACACTGAAGCTTTCTTT
few,-,TRBV7-9,TRBJ2-7,CASSLGQIYEQYF,TGTGCCAGCAGCTTAGGACAGATCTACGAGCAGTACTTC